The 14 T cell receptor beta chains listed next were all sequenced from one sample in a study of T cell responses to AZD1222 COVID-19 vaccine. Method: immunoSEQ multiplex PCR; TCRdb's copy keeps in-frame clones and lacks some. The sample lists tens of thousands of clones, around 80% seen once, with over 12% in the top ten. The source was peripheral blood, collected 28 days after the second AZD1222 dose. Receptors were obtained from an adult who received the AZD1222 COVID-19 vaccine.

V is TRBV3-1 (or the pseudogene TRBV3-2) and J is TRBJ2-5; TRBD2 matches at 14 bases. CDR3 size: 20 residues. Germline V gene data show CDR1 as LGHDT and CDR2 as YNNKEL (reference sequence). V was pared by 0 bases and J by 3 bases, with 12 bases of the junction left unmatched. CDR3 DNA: TGTGCCAGCAGCCAAGATCTAGGAAGGACTAGCGGGGGGTTAGAAGAGACCCAGTACTTC. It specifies CASSQDLGRTSGGLEETQYF.

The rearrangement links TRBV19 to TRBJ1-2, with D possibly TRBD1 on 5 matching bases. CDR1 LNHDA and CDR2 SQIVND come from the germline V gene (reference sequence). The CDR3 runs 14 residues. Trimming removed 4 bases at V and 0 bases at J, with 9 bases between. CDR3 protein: CASSTGPTNYGYTF. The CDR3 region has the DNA TGTGCCAGTAGTACGGGACCGACTAACTATGGCTACACCTTC.

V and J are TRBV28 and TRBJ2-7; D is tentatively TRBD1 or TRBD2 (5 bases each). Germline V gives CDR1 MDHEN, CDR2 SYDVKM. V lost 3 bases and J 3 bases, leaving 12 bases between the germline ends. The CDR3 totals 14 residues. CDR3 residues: CASSFPGTHYEQYF. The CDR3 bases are TGTGCCAGCAGTTTTCCCGGGACCCACTACGAGCAGTACTTC. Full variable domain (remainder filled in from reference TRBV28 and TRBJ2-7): DVKVTQSSRYLVKRTGEKVFLECVQDMDHENMFWYRQDPGLGLRLIYFSYDVKMKEKGDIPEGYSVSREKKERFSLILESASTNQTSMYLCASSFPGTHYEQYFGPGTRLTVT.

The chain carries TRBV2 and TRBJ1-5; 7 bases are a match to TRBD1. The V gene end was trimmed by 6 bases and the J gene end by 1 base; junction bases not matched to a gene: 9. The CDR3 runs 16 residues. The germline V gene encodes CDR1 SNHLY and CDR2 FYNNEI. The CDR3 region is CASRGFGQDSNQPQHF. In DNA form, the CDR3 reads TGTGCCAGCAGAGGTTTCGGACAGGACAGCAATCAGCCCCAGCATTTT.

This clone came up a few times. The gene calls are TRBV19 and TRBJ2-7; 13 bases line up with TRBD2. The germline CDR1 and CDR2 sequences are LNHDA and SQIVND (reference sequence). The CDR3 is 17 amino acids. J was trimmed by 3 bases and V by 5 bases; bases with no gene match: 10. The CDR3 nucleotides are TGTGCCAGTAGTGGCCCTCGGAGGACTAGCGGGAGCTACGAGCAGTACTTC. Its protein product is CASSGPRRTSGSYEQYF. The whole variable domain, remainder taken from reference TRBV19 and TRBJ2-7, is DGGITQSPKYLFRKEGQNVTLSCEQNLNHDAMYWYRQDPGQGLRLIYYSQIVNDFQKGDIAEGYSVSREKKESFPLTVTSAQKNPTAFYLCASSGPRRTSGSYEQYFGPGTRLTVT.

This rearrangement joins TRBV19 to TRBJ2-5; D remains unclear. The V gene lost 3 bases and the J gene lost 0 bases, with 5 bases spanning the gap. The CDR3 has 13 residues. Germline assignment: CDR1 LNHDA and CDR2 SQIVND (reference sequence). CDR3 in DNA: TGTGCCAGTAGTATCGGTCACCAAGAGACCCAGTACTTC. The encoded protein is CASSIGHQETQYF.

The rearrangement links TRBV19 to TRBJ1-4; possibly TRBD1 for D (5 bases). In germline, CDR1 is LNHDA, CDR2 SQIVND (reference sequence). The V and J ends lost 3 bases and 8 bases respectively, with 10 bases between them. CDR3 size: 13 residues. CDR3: CASSIQGGEKLFF. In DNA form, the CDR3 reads TGTGCCAGTAGTATCCAGGGAGGGGAAAAACTGTTTTTT.

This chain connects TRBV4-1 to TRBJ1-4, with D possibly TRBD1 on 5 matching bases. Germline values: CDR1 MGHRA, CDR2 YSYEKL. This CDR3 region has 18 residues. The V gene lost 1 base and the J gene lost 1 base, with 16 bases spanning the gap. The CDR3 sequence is CASSQVGGQGRTNEKLFF. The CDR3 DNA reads TGCGCCAGCAGCCAAGTGGGTGGGCAGGGCCGAACTAATGAAAAACTGTTTTTT.

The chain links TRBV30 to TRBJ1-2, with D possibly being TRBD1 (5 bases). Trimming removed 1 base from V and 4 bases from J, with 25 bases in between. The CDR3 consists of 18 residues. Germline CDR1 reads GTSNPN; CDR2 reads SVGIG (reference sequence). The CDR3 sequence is CAWSAPHGGTPNVYGYTF. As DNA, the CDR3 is TGTGCCTGGAGTGCCCCCCATGGAGGGACCCCGAATGTCTATGGCTACACCTTC. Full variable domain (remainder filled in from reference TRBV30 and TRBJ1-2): SQTIHQWPATLVQPVGSPLSLECTVEGTSNPNLYWYRQAAGRGLQLLFYSVGIGQISSEVPQNLSASRPQDRQFILSSKKLLLSDSGFYLCAWSAPHGGTPNVYGYTFGSGTRLTVV.

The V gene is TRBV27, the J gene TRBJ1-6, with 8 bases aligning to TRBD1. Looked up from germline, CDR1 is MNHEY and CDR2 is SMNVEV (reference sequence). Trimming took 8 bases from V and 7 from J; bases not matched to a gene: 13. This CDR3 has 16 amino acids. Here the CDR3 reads CASGTLDDRGNSPLHF. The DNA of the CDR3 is TGTGCCAGCGGTACCCTCGATGACAGGGGAAATTCACCCCTCCACTTT.

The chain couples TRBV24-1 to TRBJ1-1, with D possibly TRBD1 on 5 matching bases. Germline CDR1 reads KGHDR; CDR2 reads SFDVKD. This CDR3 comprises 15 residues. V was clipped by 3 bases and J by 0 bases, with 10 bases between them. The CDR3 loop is CATSDPRQLNTEAFF. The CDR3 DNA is TGTGCCACCAGTGATCCCAGACAGCTGAACACTGAAGCTTTCTTT.

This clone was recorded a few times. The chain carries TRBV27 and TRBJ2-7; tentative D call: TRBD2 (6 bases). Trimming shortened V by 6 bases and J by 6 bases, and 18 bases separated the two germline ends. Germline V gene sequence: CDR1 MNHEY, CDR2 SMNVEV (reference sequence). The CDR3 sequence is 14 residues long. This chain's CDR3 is CASSSWGERGEQYF. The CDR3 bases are TGTGCCAGCAGCTCCTGGGGGGAACGGGGCGAGCAGTACTTC.

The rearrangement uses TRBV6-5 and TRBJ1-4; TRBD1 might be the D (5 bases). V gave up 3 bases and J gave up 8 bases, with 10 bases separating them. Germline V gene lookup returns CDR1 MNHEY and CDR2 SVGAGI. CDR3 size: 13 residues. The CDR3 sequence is CASSYQGGEKLFF. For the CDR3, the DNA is TGTGCCAGCAGTTATCAGGGAGGGGAAAAACTGTTTTTT.

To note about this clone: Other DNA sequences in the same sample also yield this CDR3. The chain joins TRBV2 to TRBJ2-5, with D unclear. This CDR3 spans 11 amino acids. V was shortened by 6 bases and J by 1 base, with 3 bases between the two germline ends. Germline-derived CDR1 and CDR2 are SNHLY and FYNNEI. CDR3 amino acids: CASSIQETQYF. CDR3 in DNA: TGTGCCAGCAGCATCCAAGAGACCCAGTACTTC.